This entry lists 2 T cell receptor beta chains sequenced from one sample in a study of cytomegalovirus exposure and HLA in healthy donors. PCR primers comprised 60 Vbeta and 13 Jbeta primers. Libraries were prepared by immunoSEQ multiplex PCR; TCRdb keeps only in-frame clonotypes and omits some of them. Of 150,000 to 200,000 clones detected, 82% appear once; the ten largest clones hold approximately 1.5%. The sequenced material came from PBMCs. These receptors came from a girl aged 5-17 years in good health and CMV-seropositive.

The chain joins TRBV7-8 to TRBJ2-7; TRBD2 might be the D (7 bases). The CDR3 loop spans 15 amino acids. With 1 base removed from V and 0 bases from J, the gap between germline ends came to 10 bases. Germline V CDR1 and CDR2: SGHVS, FQNEAQ. The CDR3 protein is CASSLVGGPSYEQYF. In DNA form, the CDR3 reads TGTGCCAGCAGCTTAGTCGGGGGGCCCTCCTACGAGCAGTACTTC. Supplemented by reference TRBV7-8 and TRBJ2-7, the full variable domain reads GAGVSQSPRYKVAKRGQDVALRCDPISGHVSLFWYQQALGQGPEFLTYFQNEAQLDKSGLPSDRFFAERPEGSVSTLKIQRTQQEDSAVYLCASSLVGGPSYEQYFGPGTRLTVT.

The genes are TRBV5-1 and TRBJ1-2; 7 positions match TRBD1. The trim removed 0 bases at V and 8 bases at J, leaving 7 bases unmatched. This CDR3 has 14 residues. Germline CDR1 and CDR2: SGHRS and YFSETQ. CDR3 amino acids: CASSLEGGPRGYTF. DNA of the CDR3: TGCGCCAGCAGCTTGGAAGGGGGCCCTAGAGGCTACACCTTC.